Presented here are 25 T cell receptor beta chains from one specimen sequenced in a study of blood T cell repertoires in COVID-19. The assay was immunoSEQ multiplex PCR, and TCRdb's table has in-frame clones only and misses some. This table holds around 700,000 clones, approximately 90% found once. Sequenced sample: peripheral blood. Every receptor here comes from a young woman with acute or convalescent COVID-19.

As DNA, the CDR3 is TGTGCCAGCAGTGAATGGATCCCGAGGGCGGTTGGGCAGTTCTTC. Amino acid sequence: CASSEWIPRAVGQFF. The V call is TRBV25-1, the J call TRBJ2-1; TRBD2 is a possible D gene (5 bases). There are 15 residues in the CDR3. The germline CDR1 and CDR2 sequences are MGHDK and SYGVNS. The germline V and J ends were trimmed by 1 base and 12 bases, with 19 bases remaining between them.

V gene TRBV29-1 combines with J gene TRBJ1-2; 10 positions agree with TRBD1. The CDR3 totals 16 residues. J was trimmed by 6 bases and V by 3 bases; bases with no gene match: 13. The germline CDR1 and CDR2 sequences are SQVTM and ANQGSEA. For the CDR3, the DNA is TGCAGCGTTGACCCGCCGTTAGGACAGGGGGTTCATGGCTACACCTTC. Protein product: CSVDPPLGQGVHGYTF.

The chain links TRBV4-1 to TRBJ2-1, with D perhaps TRBD2 (6 bases). Germline CDR1 is MGHRA and CDR2 is YSYEKL. CDR3 length: 15 amino acids. Trimming stripped 0 bases from V and 12 bases from J, with 18 bases between. In nucleotides, the CDR3 is TGCGCCAGCAGCCAAGATCCGGGACTGGGGTGGCCGCAGTTCTTC. The encoded protein is CASSQDPGLGWPQFF.

The chain links TRBV12-3 or TRBV12-4 to TRBJ2-7; 7 bases line up with TRBD1. V was clipped by 6 bases and J by 6 bases; unmatched bases: 8. This CDR3 is built from 13 residues. CDR3 region: CASSLGQWSEQYF. In DNA form, the CDR3 reads TGTGCCAGCAGCCTGGGACAGTGGAGCGAGCAGTACTTC.

This clone was recorded only once. The identical CDR3 is also encoded by other nucleotide sequences in the sample. The chain links TRBV24-1 to TRBJ1-1, with 11 bases lining up with TRBD1. Germline V gene lookup returns CDR1 KGHDR and CDR2 SFDVKD. The CDR3 has 15 residues. After removal of 3 bases from V and 3 bases from J, the junction contained 2 bases not matched to a gene. The CDR3 DNA sequence: TGTGCCACCAGTGATCCGGGACAGGGGGACACTGAAGCTTTCTTT. It specifies CATSDPGQGDTEAFF.

The V gene is TRBV5-5, the J gene TRBJ1-5; 7 nucleotides agree with TRBD1. The V segment lost 1 base and the J segment 5 bases; nucleotides outside the gene matches: 6. Germline-derived CDR1 and CDR2 are SGHKS and YYEKEE (reference sequence). The CDR3 length is 15 residues. The DNA for the CDR3 is TGTGCCAGCAGCTTGTCCGGGGACAGCTATCAGCCCCAGCATTTT. This gives the protein CASSLSGDSYQPQHF.

The CDR3 spells CASSRQSEAFF. CDR3 in DNA: TGTGCCAGCAGTAGACAGTCTGAAGCTTTCTTT. The rearrangement joins TRBV7-9 to TRBJ1-1; weak D call: TRBD1 (5 bases). This CDR3 is 11 amino acids long. The germline V gene encodes CDR1 SEHNR and CDR2 FQNEAQ (reference sequence). The ends were cut back, 6 bases at V and 6 bases at J, with 8 bases in the middle.

The chain carries TRBV19 and TRBJ2-3; tentative D call: TRBD1 (6 bases). This CDR3 comprises 14 residues. Trimming cost V 10 bases and J 3 bases, with 17 bases left between them. Germline CDR1 LNHDA, CDR2 SQIVND (reference sequence). CDR3 sequence reads: CATSPRGLTDTQYF. CDR3 in DNA: TGTGCCACTTCCCCCAGGGGATTGACAGATACGCAGTATTTT.

Comments on this clone: The sample carries other DNA sequences with the same CDR3. The gene calls are TRBV7-2 and TRBJ1-1; D ambiguous. The CDR3 is made up of 13 amino acids. Trimming took 2 bases from V and 2 from J, leaving 6 bases between them. The germline gives CDR1 SGHTA, CDR2 FQGNSA. DNA of the CDR3: TGTGCCAGCAGCTTAAGAGGCAACACTGAAGCTTTCTTT. It yields the protein CASSLRGNTEAFF.

The chain uses TRBV2 and TRBJ2-7; 10 positions agree with TRBD2. Germline-derived CDR1 and CDR2 are SNHLY and FYNNEI. The V and J ends lost 7 bases and 3 bases, in that order; junction bases with no gene match: 6. The CDR3 runs to 14 residues. The DNA for the CDR3 is TGTGCCAGCAACAGCGGGGGGGCTTTCTACGAGCAGTACTTC. Translating gives CASNSGGAFYEQYF.

The chain uses TRBV21-1 and TRBJ1-1; the tabulated D call, TRBD1, remains unverified against the DNA. TRBV21-1 is noted as a pseudogene. The CDR3 sequence is 16 residues long. The CDR3 region has the DNA TGTGCCAGCAGCGCGGGACAGGGGATTATGAACACTGAAGCTTTCTTT. This sequence encodes CASSAGQGIMNTEAFF.

This chain links TRBV5-4 with TRBJ1-2; no reliable D call. Per germline, CDR1 SGHNT and CDR2 YYREEE (reference sequence). This CDR3 spans 13 amino acids. Trimming left V 0 bases short and J 7 bases short, with 10 bases between. The CDR3 DNA follows: TGTGCCAGCAGCTTGGAACCCACGGGTGGCTACACCTTC. Translation: CASSLEPTGGYTF. Looking up the rest from reference TRBV5-4 and TRBJ1-2 gives the full variable domain: ETGVTQSPTHLIKTRGQQVTLRCSSQSGHNTVSWYQQALGQGPQFIFQYYREEENGRGNFPPRFSGLQFPNYSSELNVNALELDDSALYLCASSLEPTGGYTFGSGTRLTVV.

The V and J genes are TRBV6-6 and TRBJ1-2, with 7 bases identical to TRBD1. Germline V CDR1 and CDR2: MNHNY, SVGAGI (reference sequence). The CDR3 extends over 14 amino acids. J gave up 2 bases and V 6 bases, and 6 bases lay outside the gene matches. The chain's CDR3 is CASRQRGQNYGYTF. CDR3 DNA sequence: TGTGCCAGCAGGCAAAGGGGACAGAACTATGGCTACACCTTC.

The rearrangement links TRBV6-5 to TRBJ1-1; 7 bases line up with TRBD1. Germline V lookup: CDR1 MNHEY, CDR2 SVGAGI. V shed 5 bases and J 1 base; nucleotides not matched to a gene: 4. The CDR3 is 14 amino acids. The CDR3 loop is CASSRDRRNTEAFF. CDR3 coding DNA: TGTGCCAGCAGTAGGGACAGACGGAACACTGAAGCTTTCTTT.

The gene calls are TRBV3-1 (or the pseudogene TRBV3-2) and TRBJ1-2, with D tentatively TRBD1 (5 bases). CDR1 and CDR2 (germline): LGHDT, YNNKEL (reference sequence). Deletions cut 6 bases from V and 7 bases from J, with 18 bases between. The CDR3 is made up of 14 amino acids. CDR3 in DNA: TGTGCCAGCAGGCGTACGGAAGGGGCAGGTGGCTACACCTTC. This encodes CASRRTEGAGGYTF.

This chain uses TRBV5-1 with TRBJ1-2, with 7 bases fitting TRBD1. CDR1 and CDR2 from the germline V gene are SGHRS and YFSETQ. V shed 4 bases, J shed 4 bases, and the junction held 10 bases outside the gene matches. This CDR3 is 15 amino acids long. The CDR3 nucleotides read TGCGCCAGCAGCCGGGGACAGTCGGAAGGCTATGGCTACACCTTC. It codes for CASSRGQSEGYGYTF. Together with reference TRBV5-1 and TRBJ1-2, the CDR3 gives the full variable domain: KAGVTQTPRYLIKTRGQQVTLSCSPISGHRSVSWYQQTPGQGLQFLFEYFSETQRNKGNFPGRFSGRQFSNSRSEMNVSTLELGDSALYLCASSRGQSEGYGYTFGSGTRLTVV.

J is TRBJ2-2 and V is TRBV14; 14 nucleotides agree with TRBD2. V was pared by 0 bases and J by 1 base, with 13 bases of the junction left unmatched. Germline V gene sequence: CDR1 SGHDN, CDR2 FVKESK. The CDR3 runs to 22 residues. The CDR3 sequence is CASSQDLYFGTSGGRNTGELFF. The CDR3 region has the DNA TGTGCCAGCAGCCAAGATCTTTATTTTGGGACTAGCGGGGGCCGGAACACCGGGGAGCTGTTTTTT.

The rearrangement uses TRBV2 and TRBJ1-4; 7 bases fit TRBD1. Trimming cost V 4 bases and J 8 bases; bases outside gene matches: 7. CDR3 length: 14 amino acids. Germline V gene lookup returns CDR1 SNHLY and CDR2 FYNNEI. CDR3 bases: TGTGCCAGCAGTGCCGGGCCAGGGGGGGAAAAACTGTTTTTT. This encodes CASSAGPGGEKLFF.

J is TRBJ1-2 and V is TRBV30; a possible D gene is TRBD1 (6 bases). V was trimmed by 0 bases and J by 4 bases, leaving 9 bases between them. The length of the CDR3 is 13 residues. Germline CDR1 GTSNPN, CDR2 SVGIG (reference sequence). Here the CDR3 reads CAWSVQGFYGYTF. Written as DNA, the CDR3 is TGTGCCTGGAGTGTTCAGGGGTTCTATGGCTACACCTTC.

The chain has TRBV7-8 and TRBJ1-1; the D gene is possibly TRBD1 (5 bases). Germline loops: CDR1 SGHVS, CDR2 FQNEAQ. The CDR3 extends over 18 amino acids. Trimming pared 0 bases from V and 0 bases from J, leaving 17 bases between. The CDR3 nucleotides read TGTGCCAGCAGCTTAGCGCCGGTCTCAGGGCCCATGAACACTGAAGCTTTCTTT. Translating it yields CASSLAPVSGPMNTEAFF.

The genes are TRBV5-5 and TRBJ1-3; the match to TRBD1 covers 9 bases. The trim removed 1 base at V and 2 bases at J, leaving 7 bases unmatched. Germline CDR1 is SGHKS and CDR2 is YYEKEE (reference sequence). This CDR3 is built from 17 residues. The CDR3 here is CASSLSGTGSPGNTIYF. The CDR3, as DNA: TGTGCCAGCAGCTTGTCCGGGACAGGGAGTCCTGGAAACACCATATATTTT.

This clone showed up just once. The chain combines TRBV6-5 with TRBJ1-2; maybe TRBD1 (5 bases). The CDR3 spans 15 residues. V lost 10 bases and J 4 bases, leaving 22 bases between the germline ends. Germline CDR1 MNHEY, CDR2 SVGAGI. CDR3 nucleotide sequence: TGTGCCACCAAACCTAGGACGGGGGTTCGCTATGGCTACACCTTC. Its translation is CATKPRTGVRYGYTF.

This clone was counted a single time. The V gene is TRBV6-4, the J gene TRBJ2-1; 8 nucleotides agree with TRBD1. J lost 8 bases, V lost 6 bases, and 12 bases had no gene match. The CDR3 totals 15 residues. Germline V lookup: CDR1 MRHNA, CDR2 SNTAGT. CDR3 nucleotide sequence: TGTGCCAGCAGCGCAGGACAGGGAAAAGTGGATGAGCAGTTCTTC. It yields the protein CASSAGQGKVDEQFF.

The chain carries TRBV28 and TRBJ1-5; TRBD1 is a possible D gene (5 bases). From germline, CDR1 is MDHEN and CDR2 SYDVKM. The CDR3 covers 11 residues. V dropped 2 bases and J dropped 15 bases, with 11 bases sitting between them. The chain's CDR3 is CASSLGQGLHF. In DNA, the CDR3 is TGTGCCAGCAGTTTAGGGCAGGGCCTGCATTTT.

V gene TRBV9 combines with J gene TRBJ2-1; D might be TRBD2 (6 bases). Germline-derived CDR1 and CDR2 are SGDLS and YYNGEE. The CDR3 totals 15 residues. V gave up 0 bases and J gave up 6 bases, with 13 bases separating them. CDR3 sequence: CASSVAGLGGNEQFF. CDR3 in DNA: TGTGCCAGCAGCGTAGCAGGACTGGGGGGCAATGAGCAGTTCTTC. Together with reference TRBV9 and TRBJ2-1, the CDR3 gives the full variable domain: DSGVTQTPKHLITATGQRVTLRCSPRSGDLSVYWYQQSLDQGLQFLIQYYNGEERAKGNILERFSAQQFPDLHSELNLSSLELGDSALYFCASSVAGLGGNEQFFGPGTRLTVL.